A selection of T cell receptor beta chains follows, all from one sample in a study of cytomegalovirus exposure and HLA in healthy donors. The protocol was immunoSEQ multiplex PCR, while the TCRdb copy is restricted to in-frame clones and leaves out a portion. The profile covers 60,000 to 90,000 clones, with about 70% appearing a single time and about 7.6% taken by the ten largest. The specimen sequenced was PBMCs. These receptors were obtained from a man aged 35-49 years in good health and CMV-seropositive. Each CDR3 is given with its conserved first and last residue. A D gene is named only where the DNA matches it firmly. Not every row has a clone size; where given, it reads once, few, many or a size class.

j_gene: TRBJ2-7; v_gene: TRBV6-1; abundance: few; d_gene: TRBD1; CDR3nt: TGTGCCAGCAGTGAACCGGGACAGGGCTACGAGCAGTACTTC; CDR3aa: CASSEPGQGYEQYF
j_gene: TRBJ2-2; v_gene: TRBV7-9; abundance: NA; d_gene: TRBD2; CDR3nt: TGTGCCAGCAGCGGAAGAGGGACTAGCGGAAATCGGGAGCTGTTTTTT; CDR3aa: CASSGRGTSGNRELFF
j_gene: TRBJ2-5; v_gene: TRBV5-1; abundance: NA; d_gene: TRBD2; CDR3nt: TGCGCCAGCAGCACGGGGACTAGCGGGAGTGAGACCCAGTACTTC; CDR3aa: CASSTGTSGSETQYF
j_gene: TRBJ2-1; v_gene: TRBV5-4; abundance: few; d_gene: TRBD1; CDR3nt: TGTGCCAGCCATTACCAGGGGGCGCGTAATGAGCAGTTCTTC; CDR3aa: CASHYQGARNEQFF
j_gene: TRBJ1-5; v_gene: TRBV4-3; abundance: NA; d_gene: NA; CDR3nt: TGCGCCAGCAGCCAAGTAAGGCAGGGAAATCAGCCCCAGCATTTT; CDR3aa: CASSQVRQGNQPQHF
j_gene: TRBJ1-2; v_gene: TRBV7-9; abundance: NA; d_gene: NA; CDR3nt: TGTGCCAGCAGCTACCCCCTGGGGGGAAACTATGGCTACACCTTC; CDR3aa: CASSYPLGGNYGYTF
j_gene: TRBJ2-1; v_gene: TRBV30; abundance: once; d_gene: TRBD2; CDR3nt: TGTGCCTGGACGCCTAGCGGGGTATATGAGCAGTTCTTC; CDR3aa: CAWTPSGVYEQFF
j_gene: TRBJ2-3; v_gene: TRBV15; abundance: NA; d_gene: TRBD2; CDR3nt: TGTGCCACCAGCAGAGAGGTACTAGCGACAGATACGCAGTATTTT; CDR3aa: CATSREVLATDTQYF
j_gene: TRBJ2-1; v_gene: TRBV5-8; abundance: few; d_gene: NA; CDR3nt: TGTGCCAGCAGCTCCCCAGGGGCCGGGATTAACAATGAGCAGTTCTTC; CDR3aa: CASSSPGAGINNEQFF
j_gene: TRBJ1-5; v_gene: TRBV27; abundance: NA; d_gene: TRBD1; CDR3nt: TGTGCCAGCAGCCATAGGGGGACAGAAGGGTCCCAGCATTTT; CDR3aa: CASSHRGTEGSQHF
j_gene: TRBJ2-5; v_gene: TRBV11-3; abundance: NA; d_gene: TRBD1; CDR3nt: TGTGCCAGCAGCTTAGTGACAGGGGCACAAGAGACCCAGTACTTC; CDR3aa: CASSLVTGAQETQYF
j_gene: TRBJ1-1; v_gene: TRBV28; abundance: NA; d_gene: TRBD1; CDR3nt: TGTGCCAGCATACGTCGGACAGGTTTCACTGAAGCTTTCTTT; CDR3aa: CASIRRTGFTEAFF
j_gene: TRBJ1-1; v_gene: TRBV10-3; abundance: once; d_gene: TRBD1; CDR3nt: TGTGCCATCAGTGGGGACAGGGGGAACACTGAAGCTTTCTTT; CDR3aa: CAISGDRGNTEAFF
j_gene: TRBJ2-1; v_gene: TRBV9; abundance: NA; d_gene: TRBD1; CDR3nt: TGTGCCAGCAGCTACTCGACAGGGAAAAACAATGAGCAGTTCTTC; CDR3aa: CASSYSTGKNNEQFF
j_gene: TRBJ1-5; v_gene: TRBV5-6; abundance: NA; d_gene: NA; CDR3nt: TGTGCCAGCAGCTTACACCCGGGGAGCCTCGCCAATCAGCCCCAGCATTTT; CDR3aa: CASSLHPGSLANQPQHF
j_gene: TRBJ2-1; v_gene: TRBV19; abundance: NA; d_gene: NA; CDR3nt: TGTGCCAGTAAGATGAGCGTCGGCAATGAGCAGTTCTTC; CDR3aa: CASKMSVGNEQFF